Following are 22 T cell receptor beta chains from one sample sequenced in a study of shared clonotypes between healthy human individuals. Clones were read by immunoSEQ multiplex PCR, and TCRdb kept only the in-frame ones, dropping some. The table shows under 2,000,000 clones, with about 94% occurring only once. CD45RO-negative, CCR7-positively selected cells formed the naive CD8 fraction, excluding terminally differentiated effector memory CD45RA+ cells. Input material: naive CD8+ T cells sorted from blood. These receptors all come from a man aged 18 to 29 in good health.

This chain joins TRBV5-5 and TRBJ2-7; a possible D gene is TRBD1 (5 bases). CDR1 and CDR2 from the germline V gene are SGHKS and YYEKEE (reference sequence). The CDR3 contains 17 residues. Trimming took 1 base from V and 6 from J, leaving 23 bases between them. The DNA for the CDR3 is TGTGCCAGCAGCTTGTGGGGCACGACAGAGTATTTCAGCGAGCAGTACTTC. This gives the protein CASSLWGTTEYFSEQYF.

J is TRBJ2-7 and V is TRBV5-4, with D possibly matching TRBD1 (6 bases). CDR1 and CDR2 (germline): SGHNT, YYREEE (reference sequence). CDR3 length: 14 residues. Trimming removed 0 bases at V and 1 base at J, with 8 bases between. The CDR3 DNA sequence: TGTGCCAGCAGCTTGGGGGGGCAGTCCTACGAGCAGTACTTC. It yields the protein CASSLGGQSYEQYF.

Comments on this clone: Other DNA sequences of this sample code for an identical CDR3. This chain uses TRBV7-9 with TRBJ1-5, with TRBD1 matching over 12 bases. V gave up 5 bases and J gave up 7 bases; unmatched junction bases: 3. The CDR3 spans 14 residues. Germline V gene sequence: CDR1 SEHNR, CDR2 FQNEAQ (reference sequence). CDR3 region: CASSLGQGAQPQHF. CDR3 bases: TGTGCCAGCAGCCTGGGACAGGGGGCACAGCCCCAGCATTTT. The full variable domain, its missing parts supplied by reference TRBV7-9 and TRBJ1-5, is DTGVSQNPRHKITKRGQNVTFRCDPISEHNRLYWYRQTLGQGPEFLTYFQNEAQLEKSRLLSDRFSAERPKGSFSTLEIQRTEQGDSAMYLCASSLGQGAQPQHFGDGTRLSIL.

A remark on this clone: Germline is not matched at one junction end, which may reflect a read error. The CDR3 sequence is CASSPGTGSFEQYF. The CDR3 DNA sequence: TGTGCCAGCTCCCCCGGGACAGGGTCCTTCGAGCAGTACTTC. V and J are TRBV19 and TRBJ2-7; 9 positions agree with TRBD1. The V gene's germline CDR1 is LNHDA and CDR2 SQIVND (reference sequence). The CDR3 is 14 residues long.

This sequence joins TRBV10-2 and TRBJ2-7; D might be TRBD2 (6 bases). This CDR3 spans 12 amino acids. V was trimmed by 4 bases and J by 4 bases, leaving 8 bases between them. The germline gives CDR1 WSHSY, CDR2 SAAADI. The CDR3, as DNA: TGCGCCAGCAGTGGGGGGGAATACGAGCAGTACTTC. This sequence encodes CASSGGEYEQYF.

The rearrangement uses TRBV5-8 and TRBJ1-2; D perhaps matches TRBD1 (5 bases). This CDR3 contains 20 residues. Per the germline V gene, CDR1 is SGHTS and CDR2 is YDEGEE. Trimming took 2 bases from V and 2 from J, leaving 28 bases between them. Here the CDR3 DNA reads TGTGCCAGCAGCTTTGGGGCAGTCCGGACATCTTCAACGGCGAACTATGGCTACACCTTC. This sequence encodes CASSFGAVRTSSTANYGYTF.

J is TRBJ2-2 and V is TRBV19; either TRBD1 or TRBD2 may fit D (5 bases each). Germline CDR1 reads LNHDA; CDR2 reads SQIVND (reference sequence). V was clipped by 2 bases and J by 4 bases, with 14 bases between them. This CDR3 is built from 16 residues. CDR3 residues: CASSINPRGGTGELFF. For the CDR3, the DNA is TGTGCCAGTAGTATAAACCCTCGGGGCGGCACCGGGGAGCTGTTTTTT.

The rearrangement joins TRBV15 to TRBJ2-1; no clear D gene. This CDR3 is built from 14 residues. V dropped 4 bases and J dropped 5 bases, with 12 bases sitting between them. In germline, CDR1 is LNHNV, CDR2 YYDKDF (reference sequence). The CDR3 nucleotides read TGTGCCACCAGCATCTGGTTGAGTAACAATGAGCAGTTCTTC. It codes for CATSIWLSNNEQFF.

On this clone: Different DNA sequences within this sample yield the same CDR3. The V and J genes are TRBV10-1 and TRBJ2-3; 7 nucleotides agree with TRBD1. V shed 4 bases, J shed 2 bases, and the junction held 3 bases outside the gene matches. Germline V lookup: CDR1 WNHNN, CDR2 SYGVQD (reference sequence). The CDR3 consists of 14 residues. The CDR3: CASSVDRVTDTQYF. CDR3 nucleotide sequence: TGCGCCAGCAGTGTCGACAGGGTCACAGATACGCAGTATTTT.

The chain is built from TRBV19 and TRBJ2-5; 14 nucleotides agree with TRBD2. Germline CDR1 LNHDA, CDR2 SQIVND (reference sequence). J was trimmed by 1 base and V by 6 bases; bases with no gene match: 10. This CDR3 comprises 18 residues. Written as DNA, the CDR3 is TGTGCCAGTAGAGTAACCGGGACTAGCGGGGGTCTCCAAGAGACCCAGTACTTC. Its translation: CASRVTGTSGGLQETQYF.

This chain joins TRBV4-2 and TRBJ2-7; perhaps TRBD1 as D (5 bases). Per the germline V gene, CDR1 is LGHNA and CDR2 is YNFKEQ. The CDR3 consists of 13 residues. V dropped 3 bases and J dropped 4 bases, with 10 bases sitting between them. CDR3 amino acids: CASSHGRAYEQYF. CDR3 DNA: TGTGCCAGCAGCCATGGCAGGGCGTACGAGCAGTACTTC.

This clone has just one count. V is TRBV6-6 and J is TRBJ2-1; D is uncertain. This CDR3 comprises 13 residues. V lost 10 bases and J 5 bases, leaving 15 bases between the germline ends. Germline lookup yields CDR1 MNHNY and CDR2 SVGAGI (reference sequence). CDR3 nucleotides: TGTGCCACCCTAGGATCCCTTGACAATGAGCAGTTCTTC. Its translation: CATLGSLDNEQFF.

The rearrangement joins TRBV4-2 to TRBJ1-5; D unclear. The CDR3 is made up of 13 amino acids. V was pared by 6 bases and J by 5 bases, with 11 bases between. Per the germline V gene, CDR1 is LGHNA and CDR2 is YNFKEQ. CDR3 sequence reads: CASSTSGDQPQHF. CDR3 coding DNA: TGTGCCAGCAGTACGAGTGGGGATCAGCCCCAGCATTTT.

The chain recombines TRBV28 with TRBJ1-4; D possibly corresponds to TRBD1 (6 bases). The CDR3 consists of 14 residues. V lost 6 bases, J lost 8 bases, and 16 bases lay in between. CDR1 and CDR2 from the germline V gene are MDHEN and SYDVKM. The CDR3 loop is CASSQGGGREKLFF. CDR3 nucleotides: TGTGCCAGCAGCCAGGGTGGGGGGCGCGAAAAACTGTTTTTT. Supplemented by reference TRBV28 and TRBJ1-4, the full variable domain reads DVKVTQSSRYLVKRTGEKVFLECVQDMDHENMFWYRQDPGLGLRLIYFSYDVKMKEKGDIPEGYSVSREKKERFSLILESASTNQTSMYLCASSQGGGREKLFFGSGTQLSVL.

The chain joins TRBV4-1 to TRBJ2-1; D is unresolved. Germline V CDR1 and CDR2: MGHRA, YSYEKL. V lost 0 bases and J lost 7, with 13 bases in between. This CDR3 has 15 amino acids. CDR3 region: CASSQEFNRVNEQFF. DNA of the CDR3: TGCGCCAGCAGCCAAGAGTTTAACAGAGTAAATGAGCAGTTCTTC.

Notes on this clone: The sample has other DNA sequences that encode this CDR3 too. V usage is TRBV6-1 and J usage is TRBJ2-7; a weak D match, TRBD1 (5 bases). CDR1 is MNHNS and CDR2 is SASEGT in the germline V gene. Trimming removed 2 bases from V and 2 bases from J, with 7 bases in between. CDR3 length equals 13 residues. CDR3 bases: TGTGCCAGCAGTGAACGGACACCCTACGAGCAGTACTTC. This gives the protein CASSERTPYEQYF.

The CDR3 here is CASAGGMANTGELFF. The CDR3, as DNA: TGTGCCAGTGCAGGGGGGATGGCTAACACCGGGGAGCTGTTTTTT. J is TRBJ2-2 and V is TRBV9; D is perhaps TRBD1 (7 bases). The CDR3 runs to 15 residues. The V and J ends lost 8 bases and 2 bases respectively, with 16 bases between them. Germline V gene sequence: CDR1 SGDLS, CDR2 YYNGEE.

This chain joins TRBV4-1 and TRBJ1-1; the D is unclear. V was clipped by 4 bases and J by 5 bases, with 20 bases between them. The CDR3 has 16 amino acids. The germline CDR1 and CDR2 sequences are MGHRA and YSYEKL. The CDR3 region has the DNA TGCGCCAGCAGCCCCCCGGCGACGAGAATGGGGACTGAAGCTTTCTTT. Translated, it gives CASSPPATRMGTEAFF.

This clone was picked up one time. The rearrangement uses TRBV5-1 and TRBJ1-1; a weak D match, TRBD1 (6 bases). Trimming left V 7 bases short and J 2 bases short, with 15 bases between. Germline loops: CDR1 SGHRS, CDR2 YFSETQ. The CDR3 spans 14 residues. The CDR3 spells CASSPRDTNTEAFF. Written as DNA, the CDR3 is TGCGCCAGCTCCCCGAGGGACACAAACACTGAAGCTTTCTTT.

Turning to this clone: The sample carries other DNA sequences with the same CDR3. The V call is TRBV7-9, the J call TRBJ2-1; D gene unclear. Germline V gene data show CDR1 as SEHNR and CDR2 as FQNEAQ (reference sequence). V was clipped by 1 base and J by 1 base, with 2 bases between them. This CDR3 is built from 13 residues. DNA for the CDR3: TGTGCCAGCAGCTTAGTTTCCTACAATGAGCAGTTCTTC. The encoded protein is CASSLVSYNEQFF.

This rearrangement joins TRBV10-3 to TRBJ2-3, with 8 bases lining up with TRBD2. Germline V CDR1 and CDR2: ENHRY, SYGVKD. This CDR3 has 16 residues. Trimming took 3 bases from V and 3 from J; bases not matched to a gene: 8. This chain's CDR3 is CAISESRAGETDTQYF. CDR3 in DNA: TGTGCCATCAGTGAATCTAGAGCGGGGGAGACAGATACGCAGTATTTT.

The DNA of the CDR3 is TGTGCCAGCAGTACGGGGGCCCCCCGCTACAATGAGCAGTTCTTC. Its translation is CASSTGAPRYNEQFF. The chain links TRBV6-5 to TRBJ2-1; D may match TRBD1 or TRBD2 (6 bases each). Germline values: CDR1 MNHEY, CDR2 SVGAGI. Trimming cost V 5 bases and J 3 bases, with 14 bases left between them. This CDR3 comprises 15 residues.